Listed below are T cell receptor beta chains from one sample, sequenced in a study of blood T cell repertoires in COVID-19. Clones were read by immunoSEQ multiplex PCR, and TCRdb kept only the in-frame ones, dropping some. The repertoire holds around 190,000 clones, with roughly 80% as singletons. Input material: peripheral blood. These TCRs come from a man in his 60s with acute or convalescent COVID-19. The CDR3 runs from the conserved cysteine through the conserved F or W. D genes are given only for firm matches. Size values are once, few and many counts, or a class for expanded clones, and some rows have none.

CDR3 protein: CASSKQGQYNSPLHF; CDR3 DNA: TGTGCCTCCTCTAAGCAGGGACAGTATAATTCACCCCTCCACTTT; clone size: NA; J gene: TRBJ1-6; V gene: TRBV6-6; D gene: TRBD1
CDR3 protein: CASSSRDRGYNEQFF; CDR3 DNA: TGTGCCAGCAGCTCCCGGGACAGGGGTTACAATGAGCAGTTCTTC; clone size: NA; J gene: TRBJ2-1; V gene: TRBV7-3; D gene: TRBD1
CDR3 protein: CASKNGVRGNEQFF; CDR3 DNA: TGCGCCAGCAAGAATGGAGTTCGTGGGAATGAGCAGTTCTTC; clone size: once; J gene: TRBJ2-1; V gene: TRBV5-1; D gene: NA
CDR3 protein: CASSESRGLHGDEQFF; CDR3 DNA: TGCGCCAGCAGTGAGTCAAGGGGGCTCCATGGGGATGAGCAGTTCTTC; clone size: NA; J gene: TRBJ2-1; V gene: TRBV10-2; D gene: TRBD1
CDR3 protein: CASSDTGQGYEQYF; CDR3 DNA: TGTGCCAGCAGCGATACGGGACAGGGGTACGAGCAGTACTTC; clone size: NA; J gene: TRBJ2-7; V gene: TRBV7-8; D gene: TRBD1
CDR3 protein: CASSLLLAGDNEQFF; CDR3 DNA: TGCGCCAGCAGCTTGCTACTAGCGGGAGACAATGAGCAGTTCTTC; clone size: NA; J gene: TRBJ2-1; V gene: TRBV5-1; D gene: TRBD2
CDR3 protein: CSARGRGEAFF; CDR3 DNA: TGCAGTGCGAGGGGGCGAGGTGAAGCTTTCTTT; clone size: NA; J gene: TRBJ1-1; V gene: TRBV20-1; D gene: TRBD1
CDR3 protein: CATSDSIDPREHYNEQFF; CDR3 DNA: TGTGCCACCAGTGATTCCATCGATCCGCGGGAGCACTACAATGAGCAGTTCTTC; clone size: once; J gene: TRBJ2-1; V gene: TRBV24-1; D gene: TRBD2
CDR3 protein: CASSWRARQGLETQYF; CDR3 DNA: TGTGCCAGCAGCTGGCGGGCGAGACAGGGTCTAGAGACCCAGTACTTC; clone size: NA; J gene: TRBJ2-5; V gene: TRBV11-2; D gene: TRBD1
CDR3 protein: CASSVVGLSNEQFF; CDR3 DNA: TGTGCCAGCAGCGTAGTCGGTCTAAGCAATGAGCAGTTCTTC; clone size: NA; J gene: TRBJ2-1; V gene: TRBV9; D gene: NA